This TCR beta chain was sequenced for a study of shared clonotypes between healthy human individuals. About the study: The people who gave samples were a couple of women and a few men aged 18 to 49. Three plates were used per donor for CD4 naive, three for CD4 memory, two for CD8 naive and one for CD8 memory.

Findings and caveats of the study: Sharing across four donors was seen in roughly 5.2% of naive CD4 clonotypes.

The repertoire was sequenced with immunoSEQ multiplex PCR; TCRdb's copy has only in-frame clones and lacks some. The sample shows about 2 million clones, 85% to 95% of them seen only once. V lost 0 bases, J lost 8 bases, and 8 bases lay in between. CDR1 is SGHNT and CDR2 is YYREEE in the germline V gene (reference sequence). CDR3 length: 12 residues. In regard to this clone: The antigen is unknown.

Partitioning of CD4+ cells yielded a CD45RA+ naive subset and a CD45RA-negative memory subset. Sequenced material: naive CD4+ T cells sorted from blood. The subset denotes: CD45RA+ positively selected. The source of this sequence is a man aged 18 to 29 in good health. The chain carries TRBV5-4 and TRBJ1-2; the D is unclear. The CDR3 loop is CASSLASQGYTF. In DNA, the CDR3 is TGTGCCAGCAGCTTGGCGAGCCAGGGCTACACCTTC.